A selection of T cell receptor beta chains follows, all from one sample in a study of glioma-infiltrating T cells after dendritic cell vaccination. Clones were sequenced by immunoSEQ multiplex PCR, and TCRdb holds only the in-frame ones, with some missing. The sample comprises about 99,000 clones, roughly 81% of which are singletons, and 12% rests with the top ten. The sample here was blood, taken before dendritic cell vaccination. These receptors originate from a human donor with glioblastoma. Both conserved end residues are part of each CDR3. Each record gives: clone size, V gene, CDR3 length, CDR3 protein. Only part of the rows carry a size: once, few, many, or a class if the clone is expanded.

abundance: -; v_gene: TRBV29-1; len: 14; CDR3aa: CSGGDSGITDGYTF
abundance: -; v_gene: TRBV30; len: 14; CDR3aa: CAWSTSGGQDTQYF
abundance: -; v_gene: TRBV7-2; len: 15; CDR3aa: CASRYALGVYYEQFF
abundance: -; v_gene: TRBV6-5; len: 14; CDR3aa: CASRAGANTGELFF
abundance: -; v_gene: TRBV5-8; len: 15; CDR3aa: CASSTDISGANVLTF
abundance: -; v_gene: TRBV9; len: 16; CDR3aa: CASSFGTSGSTDTQYF
abundance: -; v_gene: TRBV15; len: 18; CDR3aa: CATSRERDDGYFYEKLFF
abundance: -; v_gene: TRBV19; len: 17; CDR3aa: CASSTRDRGSNNEKLFF
abundance: few; v_gene: TRBV4-1; len: 14; CDR3aa: CASRDVRGESPLHF
abundance: -; v_gene: TRBV28; len: 12; CDR3aa: CASSRGIHEQYF
abundance: -; v_gene: TRBV19; len: 16; CDR3aa: CASSIMDRVAYNEQFF
abundance: -; v_gene: TRBV4-1; len: 17; CDR3aa: CASSRIAGIAGYNEQFF
abundance: -; v_gene: TRBV6-6; len: 14; CDR3aa: CASSFTTGSHEQFF
abundance: -; v_gene: TRBV7-2; len: 16; CDR3aa: CASSLASGGAQETQYF
abundance: -; v_gene: TRBV2; len: 15; CDR3aa: CASSGSGLVFNEQFF
abundance: -; v_gene: TRBV2; len: 14; CDR3aa: CASTGQGPNYGYTF
abundance: -; v_gene: TRBV7-3; len: 14; CDR3aa: CASSYDSYTGELFF
abundance: -; v_gene: TRBV18; len: 15; CDR3aa: CASSPAADLFYEQYF
abundance: -; v_gene: TRBV13; len: 15; CDR3aa: CASSQGGQGQETQYF
abundance: -; v_gene: TRBV19; len: 21; CDR3aa: CASSIDPRGQGDIHSNQPQHF
abundance: -; v_gene: TRBV4-1; len: 15; CDR3aa: CASSTGLASSYEQYF
abundance: -; v_gene: TRBV6-1; len: 13; CDR3aa: CASKRDNSYEQYF
abundance: -; v_gene: TRBV10-3; len: 14; CDR3aa: CAISGAGDGDTQYF
abundance: -; v_gene: TRBV10-1; len: 13; CDR3aa: CASSELSGEMAFF
abundance: -; v_gene: TRBV6-1; len: 15; CDR3aa: CASRDPGRENSKAFF
abundance: -; v_gene: TRBV6-1; len: 15; CDR3aa: CASTFGTDSTDTQYF
abundance: -; v_gene: TRBV27; len: 17; CDR3aa: CASSLLSSGGGTDTQYF
abundance: -; v_gene: TRBV15; len: 18; CDR3aa: CATSRGGGTGGITGELFF
abundance: few; v_gene: TRBV5-1; len: 15; CDR3aa: CASQEDPTTNYGYTF
abundance: once; v_gene: TRBV5-8; len: 16; CDR3aa: CASSLGVGGSSGELFF
abundance: -; v_gene: TRBV19; len: 13; CDR3aa: CASSLRTGLGYTF
abundance: -; v_gene: TRBV10-2; len: 14; CDR3aa: CASRSGGAPDTQYF
abundance: -; v_gene: TRBV30; len: 12; CDR3aa: CAWNSERAEAFF
abundance: -; v_gene: TRBV6-5; len: 14; CDR3aa: CASSYRRVGTEAFF
abundance: -; v_gene: TRBV5-1; len: 14; CDR3aa: CASSMGHATDTQYF
abundance: -; v_gene: TRBV19; len: 17; CDR3aa: CASSIGSGTSGPYEQYF
abundance: -; v_gene: TRBV5-1; len: 15; CDR3aa: CASSLLSGRENIQYF
abundance: few; v_gene: TRBV7-3; len: 12; CDR3aa: CASSTYQGEQYF
abundance: few; v_gene: TRBV7-9; len: 14; CDR3aa: CASSSSGGNSPLHF
abundance: -; v_gene: TRBV18; len: 16; CDR3aa: CASSLLSGTGGDEQYF
abundance: few; v_gene: TRBV4-3; len: 16; CDR3aa: CASSLRQGAWGTEAFF
abundance: once; v_gene: TRBV9; len: 15; CDR3aa: CASSPVQTPFEKLFF
abundance: -; v_gene: TRBV29-1; len: 13; CDR3aa: CSVESRTDYGYTF
abundance: -; v_gene: TRBV4-2; len: 13; CDR3aa: CASSQDLPDEQYF
abundance: -; v_gene: TRBV2; len: 14; CDR3aa: CASKTSGGYNEQFF
abundance: -; v_gene: TRBV9; len: 14; CDR3aa: CASSVVRRVWKLFF
abundance: few; v_gene: TRBV29-1; len: 11; CDR3aa: CSGKTGDTIYF
abundance: -; v_gene: TRBV10-1; len: 14; CDR3aa: CASSEYRGRETQYF
abundance: -; v_gene: TRBV30; len: 14; CDR3aa: CAWSTSGEINEQYF